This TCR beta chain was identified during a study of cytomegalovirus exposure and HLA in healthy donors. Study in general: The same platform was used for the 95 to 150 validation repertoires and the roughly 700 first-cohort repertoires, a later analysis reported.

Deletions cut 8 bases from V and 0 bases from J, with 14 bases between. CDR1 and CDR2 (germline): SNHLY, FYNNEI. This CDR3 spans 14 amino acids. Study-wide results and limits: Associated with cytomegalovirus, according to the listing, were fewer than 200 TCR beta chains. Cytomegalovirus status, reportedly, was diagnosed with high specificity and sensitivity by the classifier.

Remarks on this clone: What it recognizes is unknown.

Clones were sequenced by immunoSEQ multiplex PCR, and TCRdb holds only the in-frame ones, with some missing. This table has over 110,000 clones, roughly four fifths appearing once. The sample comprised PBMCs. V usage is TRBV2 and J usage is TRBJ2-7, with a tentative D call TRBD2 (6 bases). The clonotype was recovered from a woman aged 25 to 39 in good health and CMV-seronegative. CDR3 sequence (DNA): TGTGCCAGCTGGGGGAGGCAAAGCTCCTACGAGCAGTACTTC. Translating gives CASWGRQSSYEQYF.